This is a list of T cell receptor beta chains from one sample in a study of type 1 regulatory T cells. Using its own MiXCR run on the reads, TCRdb lists one record per CDR3 protein. The table has tens of thousands of distinct CDR3 sequences, around 21% seen once. These receptors are not linked to any known antigen. Sample: cultured type 1 regulatory T (Tr1) cells, either the whole culture or a sorted fraction (not recorded which). These receptors all stem from a human donor in good health. CDR3s include the opening cysteine and the closing phenylalanine or tryptophan. A D gene is named only where the DNA matches it firmly. Only part of the rows carry a size: once, few, many, or a class if the clone is expanded.

v_gene: TRBV20-1
d_gene: .
j_gene: TRBJ2-7
abundance: few
CDR3nt: TGCAGTGCTAGATCGGAGGGCGGATCCTACGAGCAGTACTTC
CDR3aa: CSARSEGGSYEQYF

v_gene: TRBV29-1
d_gene: .
j_gene: TRBJ2-5
abundance: many
CDR3nt: TGCAGCGTTGAAGGGTCAGAAGAGACCCAGTACTTC
CDR3aa: CSVEGSEETQYF

v_gene: TRBV6-2/TRBV6-3
d_gene: TRBD1
j_gene: TRBJ1-2
abundance: .
CDR3nt: TGTGCCAGCAGTCCTACGGTGACAGGGTCCGCCTATGGCTACACCTTC
CDR3aa: CASSPTVTGSAYGYTF

v_gene: TRBV11-2
d_gene: TRBD2
j_gene: TRBJ2-1
abundance: few
CDR3nt: TGTGCCAGCAGCTCTCATAGCGGGAGGGCCTTTGAGCAGTTCTTC
CDR3aa: CASSSHSGRAFEQFF

v_gene: TRBV29-1
d_gene: TRBD2
j_gene: TRBJ2-3
abundance: many
CDR3nt: TGCAGCGTTCGACGTCTAGCGGGAGGGCCGACAGATACGCAGTATTTT
CDR3aa: CSVRRLAGGPTDTQYF

v_gene: TRBV4-2
d_gene: .
j_gene: TRBJ1-3
abundance: many
CDR3nt: TGTGCCAGCACTTTGGGAGCCTCTGGAAACACCATATATTTT
CDR3aa: CASTLGASGNTIYF

v_gene: TRBV12-3/TRBV12-4
d_gene: .
j_gene: TRBJ1-2
abundance: few
CDR3nt: TGTGCCAGCAAGGAGAGACGGATTCTTGGGGGCTACACCTTC
CDR3aa: CASKERRILGGYTF

v_gene: TRBV20-1
d_gene: .
j_gene: TRBJ2-1
abundance: .
CDR3nt: TGCAGTGCTAGTGATGCGCGGAGGGCCCGCGATGAGCAGTTCTTC
CDR3aa: CSASDARRARDEQFF

v_gene: TRBV18
d_gene: TRBD1
j_gene: TRBJ2-1
abundance: .
CDR3nt: TGTGCCAGCTCACCACCGAGGGGACAGGGGGCCGTCTACAATGAGCAGTTCTTC
CDR3aa: CASSPPRGQGAVYNEQFF

v_gene: TRBV5-1
d_gene: TRBD2
j_gene: TRBJ2-2
abundance: few
CDR3nt: TGCGCCAGCAGCGTGGGACTAGCGGACACCGGGGAGCTGTTTTTT
CDR3aa: CASSVGLADTGELFF

v_gene: TRBV4-2
d_gene: .
j_gene: TRBJ1-2
abundance: few
CDR3nt: TGTGCCAGCAGCCAACAAAAGAAGGGAACTGGCTACACCTTC
CDR3aa: CASSQQKKGTGYTF

v_gene: TRBV20-1
d_gene: .
j_gene: TRBJ2-2
abundance: many
CDR3nt: TGCAGTGCTAGACGTCAGGGACCCGACACCGGGGAGCTGTTTTTT
CDR3aa: CSARRQGPDTGELFF

v_gene: TRBV20-1
d_gene: .
j_gene: TRBJ2-3
abundance: few
CDR3nt: TGCAGTGCTTTTCTTACTACAGATACGCAGTATTTT
CDR3aa: CSAFLTTDTQYF

v_gene: TRBV28
d_gene: .
j_gene: TRBJ1-5
abundance: .
CDR3nt: TGTGCCAGCGGAAGGGGGAATCAGCCCCAGCATTTT
CDR3aa: CASGRGNQPQHF

v_gene: TRBV29-1
d_gene: .
j_gene: TRBJ2-7
abundance: .
CDR3nt: TGCAGCGTGGTGAGCTCCTACGAGCAGTACTTC
CDR3aa: CSVVSSYEQYF